What follows describes a single TCR beta chain. Antigen: not known. The sample is drawn from a study of blood T cells in healthy people across ages. Study findings and constraints: Higher naive T cell percentage went strongly together with higher TCR beta diversity. Per million T cells, TCR beta diversity dropped about linearly as age rose.

Trimming removed 8 bases from V and 2 bases from J, with 11 bases in between. Germline V CDR1 and CDR2: ENHRY, SYGVKD. The CDR3 has 13 amino acids. The authors ran a second PCR of roughly 6 to 12 cycles using a sample-barcoded 5' primer and a J-beta primer mix. Carrying 12 random nucleotides, a template-switch adaptor labeled each individual cDNA molecule. One entry per CDR3 protein results from TCRdb running MiXCR on the 5' RACE reads. The repertoire consists of about 680,000 distinct CDR3 sequences, with about 52% occurring once and the leading ten covering under 35%. Those donating, healthy Caucasian individuals from Russia, were aged roughly 6 to 100.

The chain recombines TRBV10-3 with TRBJ2-3; D not certain. The receptor's source is a woman aged 60-75 years in good health. Source material: blood. DNA for the CDR3: TGTGCCATCGAATCCGAGGACACAGATACGCAGTATTTT. Translated: CAIESEDTDTQYF.